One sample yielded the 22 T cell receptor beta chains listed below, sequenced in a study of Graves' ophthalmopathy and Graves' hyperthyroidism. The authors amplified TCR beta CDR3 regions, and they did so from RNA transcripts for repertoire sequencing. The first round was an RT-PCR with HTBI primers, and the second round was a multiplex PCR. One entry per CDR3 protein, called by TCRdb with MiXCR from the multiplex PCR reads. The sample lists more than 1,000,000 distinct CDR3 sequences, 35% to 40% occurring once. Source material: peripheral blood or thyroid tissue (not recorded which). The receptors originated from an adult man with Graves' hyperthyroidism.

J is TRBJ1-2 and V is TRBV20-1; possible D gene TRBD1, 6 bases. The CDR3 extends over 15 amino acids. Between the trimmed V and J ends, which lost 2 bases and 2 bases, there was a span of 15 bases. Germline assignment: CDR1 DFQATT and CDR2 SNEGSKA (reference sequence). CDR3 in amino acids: CSARPSGTPNYGYTF. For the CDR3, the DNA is TGCAGTGCTAGACCAAGTGGGACACCCAACTATGGCTACACCTTC.

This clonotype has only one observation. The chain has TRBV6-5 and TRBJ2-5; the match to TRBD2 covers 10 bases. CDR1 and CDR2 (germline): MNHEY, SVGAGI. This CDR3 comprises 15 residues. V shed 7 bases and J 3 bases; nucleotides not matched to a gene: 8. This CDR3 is CASTDTGLAEETQYF. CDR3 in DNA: TGTGCCAGCACCGATACCGGACTAGCGGAAGAGACCCAGTACTTC.

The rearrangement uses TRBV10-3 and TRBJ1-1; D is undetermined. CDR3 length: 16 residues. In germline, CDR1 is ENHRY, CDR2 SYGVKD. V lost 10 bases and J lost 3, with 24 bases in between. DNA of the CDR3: TGTGCCACTTGTTCCGCTGGAGCTAATTTGGACACTGAAGCTTTCTTT. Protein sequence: CATCSAGANLDTEAFF.

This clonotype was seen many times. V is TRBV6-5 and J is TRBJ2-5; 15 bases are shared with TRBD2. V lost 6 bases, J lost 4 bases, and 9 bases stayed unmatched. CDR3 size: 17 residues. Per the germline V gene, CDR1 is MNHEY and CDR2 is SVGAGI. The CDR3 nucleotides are TGTGCCAGCAGCCGCGGACTAGCGGGAGGGCCACCAGAGACCCAGTACTTC. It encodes CASSRGLAGGPPETQYF.

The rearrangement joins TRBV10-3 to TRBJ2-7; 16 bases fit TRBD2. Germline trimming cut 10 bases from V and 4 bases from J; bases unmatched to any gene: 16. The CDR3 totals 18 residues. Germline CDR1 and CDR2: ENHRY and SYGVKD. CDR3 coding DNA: TGTGCCAGCAGCCGATTCCGAGGGACTAGCGGGAGGGAGTACGAGCAGTACTTC. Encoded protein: CASSRFRGTSGREYEQYF.

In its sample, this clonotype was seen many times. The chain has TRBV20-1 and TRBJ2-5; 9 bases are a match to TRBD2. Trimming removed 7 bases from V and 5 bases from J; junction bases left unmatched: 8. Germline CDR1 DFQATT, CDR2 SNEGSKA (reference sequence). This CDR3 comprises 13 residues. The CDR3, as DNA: TGCAGTGTAGACGCGGGGGGGCCGGAGACCCAGTACTTC. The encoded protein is CSVDAGGPETQYF.

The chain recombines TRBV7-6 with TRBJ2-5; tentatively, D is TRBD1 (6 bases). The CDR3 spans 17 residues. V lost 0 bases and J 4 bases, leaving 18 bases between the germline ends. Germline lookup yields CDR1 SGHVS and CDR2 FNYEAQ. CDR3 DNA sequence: TGTGCCAGCAGCTTAGCCCCCGTGGATCAGGGGAGAGAGACCCAGTACTTC. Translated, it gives CASSLAPVDQGRETQYF.

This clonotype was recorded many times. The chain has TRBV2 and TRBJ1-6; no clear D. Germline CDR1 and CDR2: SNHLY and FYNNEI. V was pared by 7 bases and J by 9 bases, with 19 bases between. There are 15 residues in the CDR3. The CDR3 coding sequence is TGTGCCAGCACCCTCTCCGAGGGCGGTAGTTCACCCCTCCACTTT. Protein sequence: CASTLSEGGSSPLHF.

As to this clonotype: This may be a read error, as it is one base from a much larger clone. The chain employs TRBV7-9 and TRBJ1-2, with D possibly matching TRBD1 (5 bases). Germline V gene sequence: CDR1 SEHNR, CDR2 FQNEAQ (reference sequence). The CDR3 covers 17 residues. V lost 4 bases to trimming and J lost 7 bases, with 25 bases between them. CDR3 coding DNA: TGTGCCAGCAGCTGGGATGGGGCCGAAGTGGATACCTCTGGCTACACCTTC. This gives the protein CASSWDGAEVDTSGYTF.

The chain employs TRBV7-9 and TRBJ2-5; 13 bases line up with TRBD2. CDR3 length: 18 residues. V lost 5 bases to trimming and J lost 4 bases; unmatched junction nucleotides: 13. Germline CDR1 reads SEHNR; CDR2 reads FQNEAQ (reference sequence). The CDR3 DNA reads TGTGCCAGCAGCCAGCTCACGGGACTAGCGGGGCTGCGAGAGACCCAGTACTTC. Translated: CASSQLTGLAGLRETQYF.

CDR3 sequence: CSAADGDYNEKLFF. CDR3 sequence (DNA): TGCAGTGCTGCGGACGGAGATTATAATGAAAAACTGTTTTTT. The V and J genes are TRBV20-1 and TRBJ1-4; D is unclear. The CDR3 spans 14 residues. CDR1 is DFQATT and CDR2 is SNEGSKA in the germline V gene (reference sequence). V shed 5 bases and J shed 4 bases, with 14 bases lying between them.

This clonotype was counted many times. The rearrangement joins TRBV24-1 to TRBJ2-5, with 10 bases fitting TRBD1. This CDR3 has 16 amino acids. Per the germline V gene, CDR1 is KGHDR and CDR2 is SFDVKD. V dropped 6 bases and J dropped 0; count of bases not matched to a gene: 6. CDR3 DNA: TGTGCCACCAGTCGAACGGGACAGGGGTACCAAGAGACCCAGTACTTC. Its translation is CATSRTGQGYQETQYF.

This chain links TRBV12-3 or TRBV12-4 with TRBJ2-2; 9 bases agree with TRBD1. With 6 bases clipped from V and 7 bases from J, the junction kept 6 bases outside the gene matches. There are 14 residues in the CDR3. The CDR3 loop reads CASSRTGVDGELFF. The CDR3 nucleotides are TGTGCCAGCAGCCGGACAGGGGTCGACGGGGAGCTGTTTTTT.

CDR3 DNA sequence: TGTGCCAGCAGCGGAGTGACAGGGGGCACTGAAGCTTTCTTT. This sequence encodes CASSGVTGGTEAFF. This sequence joins TRBV7-9 and TRBJ1-1; 9 nucleotides line up with TRBD1. The V gene's germline CDR1 is SEHNR and CDR2 FQNEAQ (reference sequence). This CDR3 has 14 residues. V lost 5 bases, J lost 4 bases, and 5 bases stayed unmatched.

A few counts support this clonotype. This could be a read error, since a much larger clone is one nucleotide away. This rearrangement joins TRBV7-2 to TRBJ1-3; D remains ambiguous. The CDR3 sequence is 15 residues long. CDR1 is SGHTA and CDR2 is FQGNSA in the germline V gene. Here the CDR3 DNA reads TGTGCCAGCAGCTTATCGGGATCCTCTGGAGACACCATATATTTT. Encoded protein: CASSLSGSSGDTIYF. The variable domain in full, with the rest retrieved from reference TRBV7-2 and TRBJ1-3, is GAGVSQSPSNKVTEKGKDVELRCDPISGHTALYWYRQSLGQGLEFLIYFQGNSAPDKSGLPSDRFSAERTGGSVSTLTIQRTQQEDSAVYLCASSLSGSSGDTIYFGEGSWLTVV.

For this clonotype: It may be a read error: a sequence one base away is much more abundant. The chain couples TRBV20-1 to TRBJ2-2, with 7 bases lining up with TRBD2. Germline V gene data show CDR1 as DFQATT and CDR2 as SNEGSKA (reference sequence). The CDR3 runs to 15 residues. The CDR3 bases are TGCAGTGTTAGAGATCCGGGGGGGAACACCGGGGAGCTGTTTTTT. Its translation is CSVRDPGGNTGELFF.

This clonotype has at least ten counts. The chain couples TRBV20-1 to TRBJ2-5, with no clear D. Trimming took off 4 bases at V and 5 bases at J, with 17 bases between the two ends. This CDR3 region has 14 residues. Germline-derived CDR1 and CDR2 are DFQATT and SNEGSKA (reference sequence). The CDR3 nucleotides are TGCAGTGCTAATCCAAACTCGGCAGGCGAGACCCAGTACTTC. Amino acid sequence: CSANPNSAGETQYF.

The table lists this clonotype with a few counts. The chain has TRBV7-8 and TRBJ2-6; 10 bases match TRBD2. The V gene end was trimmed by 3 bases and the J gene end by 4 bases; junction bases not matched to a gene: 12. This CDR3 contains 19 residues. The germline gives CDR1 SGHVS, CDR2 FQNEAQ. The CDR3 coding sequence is TGTGCCAGCAGCTTGGAGTTAGCGGGGGGCCCATTCGGGGCCAACGTCCTGACTTTC. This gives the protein CASSLELAGGPFGANVLTF. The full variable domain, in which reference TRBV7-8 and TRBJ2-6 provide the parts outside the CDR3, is GAGVSQSPRYKVAKRGQDVALRCDPISGHVSLFWYQQALGQGPEFLTYFQNEAQLDKSGLPSDRFFAERPEGSVSTLKIQRTQQEDSAVYLCASSLELAGGPFGANVLTFGAGSRLTVL.

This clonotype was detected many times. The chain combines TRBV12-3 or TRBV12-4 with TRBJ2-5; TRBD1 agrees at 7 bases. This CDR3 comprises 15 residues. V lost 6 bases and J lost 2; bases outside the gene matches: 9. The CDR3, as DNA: TGTGCCAGCAGACAGGGACAGCCACAACAAGAGACCCAGTACTTC. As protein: CASRQGQPQQETQYF.

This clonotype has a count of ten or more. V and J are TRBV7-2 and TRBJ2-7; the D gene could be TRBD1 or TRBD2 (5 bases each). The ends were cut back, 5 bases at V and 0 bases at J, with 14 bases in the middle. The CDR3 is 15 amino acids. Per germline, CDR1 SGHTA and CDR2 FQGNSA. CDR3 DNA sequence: TGTGCCAGCAGCAACCGGGACCAAAGCTCCTACGAGCAGTACTTC. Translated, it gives CASSNRDQSSYEQYF.

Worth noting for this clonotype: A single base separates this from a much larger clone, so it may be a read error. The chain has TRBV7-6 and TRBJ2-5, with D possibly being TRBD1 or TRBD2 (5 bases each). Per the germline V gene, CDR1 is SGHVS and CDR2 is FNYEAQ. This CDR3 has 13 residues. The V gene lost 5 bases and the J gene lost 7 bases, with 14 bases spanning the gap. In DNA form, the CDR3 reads TGTGCCAGCAGCCGGGCAACAGGAGGGACCCAGTACTTC. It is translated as CASSRATGGTQYF.

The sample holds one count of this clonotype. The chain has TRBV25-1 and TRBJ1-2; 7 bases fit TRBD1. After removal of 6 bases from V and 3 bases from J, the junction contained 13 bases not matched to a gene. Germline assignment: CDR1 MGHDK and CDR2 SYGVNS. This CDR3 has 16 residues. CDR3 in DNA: TGTGCCAGCAGCTGGGGACCCCAGGGGGGGGACTATGGCTACACCTTC. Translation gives CASSWGPQGGDYGYTF.